This TCR beta chain derives from a study of blood T cell repertoires in COVID-19. CDR1 PRHDT and CDR2 FYEKMQ come from the germline V gene (reference sequence). The CDR3 has 15 residues. V was clipped by 5 bases and J by 2 bases, with 15 bases between them. The recovered donors of Cohort 3 showed two negative PCRs, clearance, or symptom resolution. TCRdb keeps only in-frame clones here, not all; method: immunoSEQ multiplex PCR. The profile shows a few hundred thousand clones, 80% to 90% of them singletons. This clone appeared once. The chain uses TRBV13 and TRBJ1-2; no reliable D call. The clonotype was recovered from a woman aged 18-35 years who had recovered from COVID-19. The sample was PBMCs or T cells enriched from blood (not recorded which). CDR3 region: CASSTNPTANYGYTF. The CDR3 region has the DNA TGTGCCAGCAGCACCAACCCCACAGCCAACTATGGCTACACCTTC.